This entry lists 5 T cell receptor beta chains sequenced from one sample in a study of blood T cells in healthy people across ages. A second PCR, run for roughly 7 to 12 cycles, used a sample-barcoded 5' primer plus a J-beta primer mix. TCRdb re-called the 5' RACE reads through MiXCR, storing one row per CDR3 protein. The repertoire holds about 640,000 distinct CDR3 sequences, with 58% as singletons. Material: blood. The source of these receptors is a man aged 55-75 years in good health.

V is TRBV7-9 and J is TRBJ2-1; 7 bases map to TRBD2. Gene TRBJ2-7 matches the end of the DNA better, so the J call may be wrong. The CDR3 length is 14 residues. Looked up from germline, CDR1 is SEHNR and CDR2 is FQNEAQ (reference sequence). CDR3 in amino acids: CASSLGGIYNEQYF. CDR3 bases: TGTGCCAGCAGCTTGGGAGGGATCTACAATGAGCAGTACTTC.

As concerns this clonotype: At one end, the junction sequence differs from germline, possibly due to a read error. The rearrangement joins TRBV20-1 to TRBJ2-3; 10 bases map to TRBD2. The CDR3 is made up of 16 amino acids. Germline assignment: CDR1 DFQATT and CDR2 SNEGSKA (reference sequence). CDR3 region: CSARDGTSAGTDTQYF. The CDR3 region has the DNA TGCAGCGCTAGAGATGGGACTAGCGCCGGCACAGATACGCAGTATTTT.

The chain couples TRBV15 to TRBJ2-3, with D unclear. The V gene's germline CDR1 is LNHNV and CDR2 YYDKDF (reference sequence). The V and J ends lost 0 bases and 6 bases respectively, with 10 bases between them. The CDR3 loop spans 14 amino acids. CDR3: CATSREARVDTQYF. As DNA, the CDR3 is TGTGCCACCAGCAGAGAAGCCCGGGTGGATACGCAGTATTTT.

The chain is built from TRBV6-2 or TRBV6-3 and TRBJ1-2, with D perhaps TRBD1 (6 bases). This CDR3 is built from 13 residues. The V end lost 1 base, the J end lost 6 bases, and 9 bases lay between the germline ends. Germline CDR1 and CDR2: MNHEY and SVGEGT. The CDR3 loop is CASSYWDTNGYTF. DNA for the CDR3: TGTGCCAGCAGTTACTGGGACACGAATGGCTACACCTTC.

V and J are TRBV6-5 and TRBJ1-6; unclear D gene. This CDR3 is 18 amino acids long. V dropped 1 base and J dropped 0 bases, with 13 bases sitting between them. Germline loops: CDR1 MNHEY, CDR2 SVGAGI. The CDR3 DNA follows: TGTGCCAGCAGTTACTATGGCCCGCCGAGCTCCTATAATTCACCCCTCCACTTT. Its translation: CASSYYGPPSSYNSPLHF.